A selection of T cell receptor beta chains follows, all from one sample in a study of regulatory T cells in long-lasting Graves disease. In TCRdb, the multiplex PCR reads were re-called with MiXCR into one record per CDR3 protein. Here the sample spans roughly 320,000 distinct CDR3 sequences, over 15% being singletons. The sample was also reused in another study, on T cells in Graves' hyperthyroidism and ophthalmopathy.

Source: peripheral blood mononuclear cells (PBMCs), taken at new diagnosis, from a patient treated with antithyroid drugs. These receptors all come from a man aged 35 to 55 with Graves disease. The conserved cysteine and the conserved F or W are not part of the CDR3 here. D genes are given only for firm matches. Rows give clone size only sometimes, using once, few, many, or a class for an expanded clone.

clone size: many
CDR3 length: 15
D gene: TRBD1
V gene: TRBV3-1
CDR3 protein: ASSQGPGGLPGNTIY

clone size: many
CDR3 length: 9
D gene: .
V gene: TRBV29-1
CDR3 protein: SVVRGTEAF

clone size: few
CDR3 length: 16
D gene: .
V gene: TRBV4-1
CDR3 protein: ASSQGLAILLAKNIQY

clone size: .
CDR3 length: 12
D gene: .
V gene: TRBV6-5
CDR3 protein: ASSYGGGDSPLH

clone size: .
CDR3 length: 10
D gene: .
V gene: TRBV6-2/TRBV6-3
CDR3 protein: ASRPATGELF

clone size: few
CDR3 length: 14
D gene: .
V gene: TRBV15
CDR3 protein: ATSRETGRTNEKLF

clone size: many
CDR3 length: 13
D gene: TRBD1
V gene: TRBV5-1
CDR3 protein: ASSYGTGVGNEQF

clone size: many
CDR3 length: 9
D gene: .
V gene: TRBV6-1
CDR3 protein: ASKEIYEQY

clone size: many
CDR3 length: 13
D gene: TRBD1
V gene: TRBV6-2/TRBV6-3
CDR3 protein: ASSYGYRGSYEQY

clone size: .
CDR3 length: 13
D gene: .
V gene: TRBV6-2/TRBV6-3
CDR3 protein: ASSDQWGSSYEQY

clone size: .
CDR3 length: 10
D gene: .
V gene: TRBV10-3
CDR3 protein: ATAGAGEPQH

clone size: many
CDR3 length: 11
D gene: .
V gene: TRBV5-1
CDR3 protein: ASSFELNYGYT

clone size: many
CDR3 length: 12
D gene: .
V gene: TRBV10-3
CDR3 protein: AIRPGSDYTEAF

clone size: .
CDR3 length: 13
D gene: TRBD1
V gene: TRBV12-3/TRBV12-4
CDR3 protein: AIKGTVEAKNIQY

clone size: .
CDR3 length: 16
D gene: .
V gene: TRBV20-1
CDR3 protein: SAATRGRASASYNEQF

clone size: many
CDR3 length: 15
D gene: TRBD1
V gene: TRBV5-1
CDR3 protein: ASSLVPPGQGSYEQY

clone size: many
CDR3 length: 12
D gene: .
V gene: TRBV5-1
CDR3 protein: ASSLSGTQETQY

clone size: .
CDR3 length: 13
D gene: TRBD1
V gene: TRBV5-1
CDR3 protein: ASSAGTGTAEKLF

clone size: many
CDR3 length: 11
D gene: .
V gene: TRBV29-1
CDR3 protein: SVEKGPSYEQY

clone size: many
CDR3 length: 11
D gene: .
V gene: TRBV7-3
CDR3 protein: ASSLSQGAEQY

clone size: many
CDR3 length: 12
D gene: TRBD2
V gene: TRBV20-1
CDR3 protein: SARRPSGYNEQF

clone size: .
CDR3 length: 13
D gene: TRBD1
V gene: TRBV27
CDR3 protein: ASSSPGQGNEKLF

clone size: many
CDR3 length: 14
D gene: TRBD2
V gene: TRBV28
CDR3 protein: ASSLGRGARQETQY

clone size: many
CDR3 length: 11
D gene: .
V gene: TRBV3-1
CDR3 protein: ASSRKGVNEQF

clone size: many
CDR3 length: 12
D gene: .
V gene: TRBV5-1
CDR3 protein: ASSLDGGGYGYT

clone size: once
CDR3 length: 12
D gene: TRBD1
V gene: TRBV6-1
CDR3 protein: ASSVRGKNTEAF

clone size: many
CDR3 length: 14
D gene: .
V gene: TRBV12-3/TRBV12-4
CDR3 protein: ASSPGPAARDTEAF

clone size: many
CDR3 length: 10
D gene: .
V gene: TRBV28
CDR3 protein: ASSLLRGGQY

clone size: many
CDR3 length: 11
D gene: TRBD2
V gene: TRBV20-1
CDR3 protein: SASETSEETQY

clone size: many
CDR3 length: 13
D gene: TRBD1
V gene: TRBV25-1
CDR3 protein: ASSAPGQGLYEQY

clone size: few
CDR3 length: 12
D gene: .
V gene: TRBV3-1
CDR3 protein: ASSGRRGWNIQY

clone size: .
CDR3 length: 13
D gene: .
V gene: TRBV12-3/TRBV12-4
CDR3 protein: ASSQLSQSTDTQY

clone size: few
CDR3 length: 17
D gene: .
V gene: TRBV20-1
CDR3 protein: SARTFQGLGGERNSPLH

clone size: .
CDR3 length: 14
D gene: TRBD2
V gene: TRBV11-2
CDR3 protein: ASSSARTSSTDTQY

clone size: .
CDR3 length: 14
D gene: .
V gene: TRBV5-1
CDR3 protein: ASRRTSGTNENTIH

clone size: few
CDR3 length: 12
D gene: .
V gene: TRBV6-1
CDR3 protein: ASRSGDLDTEAF

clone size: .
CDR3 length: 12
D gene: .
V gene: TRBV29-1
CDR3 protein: SVERGDLADTQY